The clone carrying this T cell receptor beta chain is a singleton in its sample. This CDR3 spans 16 amino acids. Germline V lookup: CDR1 DFQATT, CDR2 SNEGSKA (reference sequence). Amplification of TCR alpha and beta CDR3 regions from RNA used iRepertoire nested multiplex PCR. TCRdb re-called the multiplex PCR reads through MiXCR, storing one row per CDR3 protein. This sample yields fewer than 500,000 distinct CDR3 sequences, of which 41% are seen a single time; around 13% belongs to the top ten. This entry comes from a study of glioma-infiltrating T cells. Study information: Low-grade gliomas were grade II; glioblastomas were grade IV at initial diagnosis.

The TCR comes from a human donor with low-grade glioma or glioblastoma, undergoing nonglioma brain surgery, or in good health (not recorded which). This chain links TRBV20-1 with TRBJ2-5; the D gene is possibly TRBD2 (6 bases). The J call may be incorrect, as the DNA end agrees better with TRBJ2-7. Sequencing used glioma tissue, nonneoplastic brain tissue, or PBMCs (not recorded which). The CDR3 sequence: CSARDLRETHSYEQYF. The CDR3 DNA sequence: TGCAGTGCTAGAGACCTTCGGGAGACACACTCCTACGAGCAGTACTTC.